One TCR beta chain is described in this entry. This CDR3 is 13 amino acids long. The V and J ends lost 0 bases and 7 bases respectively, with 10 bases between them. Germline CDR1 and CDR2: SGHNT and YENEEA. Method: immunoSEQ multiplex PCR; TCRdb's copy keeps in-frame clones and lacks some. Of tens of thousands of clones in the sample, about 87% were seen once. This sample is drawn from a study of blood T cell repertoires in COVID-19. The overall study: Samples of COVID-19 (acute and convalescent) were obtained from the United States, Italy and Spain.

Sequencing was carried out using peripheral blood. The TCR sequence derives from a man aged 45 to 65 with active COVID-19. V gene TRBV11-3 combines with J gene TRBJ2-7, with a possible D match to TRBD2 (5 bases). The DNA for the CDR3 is TGTGCCAGCAGCTTAGAAACGGAGCGGGAGCAGTACTTC. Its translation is CASSLETEREQYF.